This T cell receptor beta chain was identified during a study of beta chain features in type 1 diabetes. Broader study findings: The study found fewer insertions and more deletions at VDJ junctions in type 1 diabetes patients.

Sequenced material consisted of expressed TCRB transcripts (all of the isolated RNA was reverse transcribed). Assay used: immunoSEQ multiplex PCR; TCRdb lists only in-frame clones, some missing. Of 250,000 or so clones in the sample, 27% were seen once. Concerning this clone: The antigen is undetermined.

This CDR3 spans 16 amino acids. V gave up 4 bases and J gave up 2 bases; unmatched junction bases: 9. Germline V gene sequence: CDR1 MGHRA, CDR2 YSYEKL. This clonotype was obtained from a man in his thirties or forties in good health. This sequence joins TRBV4-1 and TRBJ2-5, with TRBD1 matching over 8 bases. The source material was central memory CD4+ T cells from blood. The CDR3: CASSLGGQGPQETQYF. The CDR3 DNA reads as TGCGCCAGCAGCCTGGGTGGACAGGGACCACAAGAGACCCAGTACTTC.